This T cell receptor beta chain comes out of a study of CD8+ T cells in alopecia areata. At the level of the study: Each recipient was a roughly 7-10-week-old female C3H/HeJ mouse given skin from a 6-12-month-old C3H/HeJ donor with spontaneous alopecia.

V trimming: 2 bases; J trimming: 4 bases; junction bases outside the gene matches: 3. The CDR3 has 14 amino acids. The V gene's germline CDR1 is NSHNY and CDR2 SYGAGN. Once RNA had been extracted, it was reverse transcribed into cDNA to act as the sequencing template. Some clones are missing from TCRdb's copy, which holds only in-frame ones; the method was immunoSEQ multiplex PCR. Listed here are around 290,000 clones without any singletons, the top ten holding more than 0.95%. This clone occurred a few times. Gene names follow the mouse nomenclature. The missing CDR3 end, 4 residues past where the read stops, is filled in from the germline J gene. Sorting of pooled cutaneous lymph node cells was based on CD4, CD8alpha, NKG2D, NKG2ACE and other markers.

The sample consisted of CD4+ T cells sorted from a lymph node. The origin of this receptor is a C3H/HeJ mouse with alopecia areata. The MHC haplotype recorded for the strain is H2-k. V is TRBV13-1 and J is TRBJ2-1; 7 bases are a match to TRBD1. The chain's CDR3 is CASSESGQYAEQFF. The CDR3 bases that were read are TGTGCCAGCAGTGAATCGGGACAGTATGCT.